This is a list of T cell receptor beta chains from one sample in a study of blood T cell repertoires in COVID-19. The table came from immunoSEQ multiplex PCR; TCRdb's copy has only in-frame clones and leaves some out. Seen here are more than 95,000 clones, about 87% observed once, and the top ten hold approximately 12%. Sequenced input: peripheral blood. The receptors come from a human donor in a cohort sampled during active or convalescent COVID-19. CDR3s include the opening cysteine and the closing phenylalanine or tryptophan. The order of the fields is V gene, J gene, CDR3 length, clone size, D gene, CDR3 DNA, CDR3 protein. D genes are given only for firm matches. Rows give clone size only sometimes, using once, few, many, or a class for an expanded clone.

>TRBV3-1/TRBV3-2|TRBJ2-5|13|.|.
TGTGCCAGCAGCCCACTTCACGGGGAGACCCAGTACTTC
CASSPLHGETQYF
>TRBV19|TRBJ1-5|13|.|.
TGTGCCAGTAGTGACCTGGGGGGGAAGCCCCAGCATTTT
CASSDLGGKPQHF
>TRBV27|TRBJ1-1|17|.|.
TGTGCCAGCAGTTTCTACAGAGACCAAAGGGGGAACACTGAAGCTTTCTTT
CASSFYRDQRGNTEAFF
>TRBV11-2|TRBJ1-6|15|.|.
TGTGCCAGCAGCCCAACCCCAGGGGAAGGTTCACCCCTCCACTTT
CASSPTPGEGSPLHF
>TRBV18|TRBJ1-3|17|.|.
TGTGCCAGCTCACCACCTGGGGACATGGGCCCTGGAAACACCATATATTTT
CASSPPGDMGPGNTIYF
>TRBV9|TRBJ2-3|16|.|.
TGTGCCAGCAGCCCACCAACTAGTTCTAGCACAGATACGCAGTATTTT
CASSPPTSSSTDTQYF
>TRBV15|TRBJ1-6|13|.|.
TGTGCCACCAGCACCAGGGAGGGTTCACCCCTCCACTTT
CATSTREGSPLHF
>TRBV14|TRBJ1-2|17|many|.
TGTGCCAGCAGCCAAGCAGCGGGAGGACAGTTTCTCCGTGGCTACACCTTC
CASSQAAGGQFLRGYTF
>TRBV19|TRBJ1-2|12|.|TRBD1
TGTGCCAGTAGCCGGACAGGGGTTGGCTACACCTTC
CASSRTGVGYTF
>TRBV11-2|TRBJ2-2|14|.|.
TGTGCCAGCAGCTTTCAGGTGAACACCGGGGAGCTGTTTTTT
CASSFQVNTGELFF
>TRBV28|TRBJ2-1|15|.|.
TGTGCCAGCTTCCTTGGGACACGCTCCTACAATGAGCAGTTCTTC
CASFLGTRSYNEQFF
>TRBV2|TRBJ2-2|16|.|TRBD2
TGTGCCAGCAGTGGGCCAGCGGGGGTCAACACCGGGGAGCTGTTTTTT
CASSGPAGVNTGELFF
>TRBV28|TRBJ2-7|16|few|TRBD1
TGTGCCAGCAGTGACGACCGGGACAGGTTCTCCTACGAGCAGTACTTC
CASSDDRDRFSYEQYF
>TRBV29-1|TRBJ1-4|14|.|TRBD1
TGCAGCGTCACAGTTGGGACAGGGCGGGAAAAACTGTTTTTT
CSVTVGTGREKLFF
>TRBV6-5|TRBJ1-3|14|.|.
TGTGCCAGCAGTCAGGGTATCGCTGGAAACACCATATATTTT
CASSQGIAGNTIYF
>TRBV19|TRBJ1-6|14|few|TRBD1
TGTGCCAGTAGCCCGGGGACAGGGTATTCACCCCTCCACTTT
CASSPGTGYSPLHF
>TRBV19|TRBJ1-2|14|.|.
TGTGCCAGTAGTATAGAGCTCCCAGGCTATGGCTACACCTTC
CASSIELPGYGYTF
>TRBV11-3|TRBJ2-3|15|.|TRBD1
TGTGCCAGCAGCCCCCCGGGACAGGGTGCAGATACGCAGTATTTT
CASSPPGQGADTQYF
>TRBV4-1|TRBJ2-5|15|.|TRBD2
TGCGCCAGCAGCCAGGGACTAGCGGTTCCGGGGACCCAGTACTTC
CASSQGLAVPGTQYF
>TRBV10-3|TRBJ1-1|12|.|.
TGTGCCATCAGTAGAGATGTTACTGAAGCTTTCTTT
CAISRDVTEAFF
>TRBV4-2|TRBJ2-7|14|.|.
TGTGCCAGCAGCCAAGGGGACACCGAGTACGAGCAGTACTTC
CASSQGDTEYEQYF
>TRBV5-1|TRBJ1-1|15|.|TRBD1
TGCGCCAGCAGCGATGTAGACAGGGGGAACACTGAAGCTTTCTTT
CASSDVDRGNTEAFF
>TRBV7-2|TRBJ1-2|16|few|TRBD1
TGTGCCAGCAGCTTATCCGACAGGGTCCTTTGGTATGGCTACACCTTC
CASSLSDRVLWYGYTF
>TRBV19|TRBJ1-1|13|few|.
TGTGCCAGTACCTCCGGGGGTCACACTGAAGCTTTCTTT
CASTSGGHTEAFF
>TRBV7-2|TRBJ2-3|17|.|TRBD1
TGTGCCAGCAGCTTAGAAGCCGCAGGGGGTGGCACAGATACGCAGTATTTT
CASSLEAAGGGTDTQYF
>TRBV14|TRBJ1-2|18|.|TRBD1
TGTGCCAGCAGCTCTGTTTTTGGACAGGGGCTAACTAACTATGGCTACACCTTC
CASSSVFGQGLTNYGYTF
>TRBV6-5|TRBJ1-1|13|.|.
TGTGCCAGCAGTCCCCGCTCGGTCACTGAAGCTTTCTTT
CASSPRSVTEAFF